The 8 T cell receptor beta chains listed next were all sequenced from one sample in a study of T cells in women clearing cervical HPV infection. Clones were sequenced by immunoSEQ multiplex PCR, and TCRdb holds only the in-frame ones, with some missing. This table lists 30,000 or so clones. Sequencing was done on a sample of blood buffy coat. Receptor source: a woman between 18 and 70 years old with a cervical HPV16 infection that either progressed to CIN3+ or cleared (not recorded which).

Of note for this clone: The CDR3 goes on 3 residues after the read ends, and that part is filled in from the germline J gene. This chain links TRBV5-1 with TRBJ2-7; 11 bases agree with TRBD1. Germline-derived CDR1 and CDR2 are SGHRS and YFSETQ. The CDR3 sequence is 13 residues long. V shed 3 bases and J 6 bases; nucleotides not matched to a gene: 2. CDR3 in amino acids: CASSSGTGGEQYF. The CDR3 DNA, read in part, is TGCGCCAGCAGCTCCGGGACAGGGGGCGAG.

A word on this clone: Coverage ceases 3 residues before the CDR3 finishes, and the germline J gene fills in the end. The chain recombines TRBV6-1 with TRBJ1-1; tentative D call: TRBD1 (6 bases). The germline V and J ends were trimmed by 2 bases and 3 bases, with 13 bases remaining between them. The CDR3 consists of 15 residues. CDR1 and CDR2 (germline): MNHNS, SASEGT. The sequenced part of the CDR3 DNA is TGTGCCAGCAGTGAATTGGAGGGGGAGTACACTGAA. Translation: CASSELEGEYTE. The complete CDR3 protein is CASSELEGEYTEAFF.

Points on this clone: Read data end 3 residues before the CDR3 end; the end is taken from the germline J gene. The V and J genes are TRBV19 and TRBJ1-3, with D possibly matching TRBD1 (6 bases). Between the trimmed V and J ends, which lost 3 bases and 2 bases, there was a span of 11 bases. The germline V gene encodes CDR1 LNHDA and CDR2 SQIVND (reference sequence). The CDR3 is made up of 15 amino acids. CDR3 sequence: CASSIPRTAGNTIYF. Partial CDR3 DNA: TGTGCCAGTAGTATCCCTCGGACAGCTGGAAACACC.

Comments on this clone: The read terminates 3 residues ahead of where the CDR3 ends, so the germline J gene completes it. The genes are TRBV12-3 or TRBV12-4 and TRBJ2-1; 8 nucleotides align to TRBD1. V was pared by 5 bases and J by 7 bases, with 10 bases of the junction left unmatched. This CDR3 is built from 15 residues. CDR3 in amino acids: CASSIRTGRINEQFF. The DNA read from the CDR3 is TGTGCCAGCAGTATCAGGACAGGGAGGATAAATGAG.

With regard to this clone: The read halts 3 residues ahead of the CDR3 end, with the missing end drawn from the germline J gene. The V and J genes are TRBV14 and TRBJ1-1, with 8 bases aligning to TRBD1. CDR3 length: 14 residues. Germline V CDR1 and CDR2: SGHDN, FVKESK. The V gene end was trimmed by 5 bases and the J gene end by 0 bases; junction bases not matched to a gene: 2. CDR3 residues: CASSRTGLNTEAFF. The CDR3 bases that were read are TGTGCCAGCAGCAGGACAGGGCTGAACACTGAA.

The CDR3 DNA, read in part, is TGTGCCAGTAGTACAACAGGAGATTGGGAGACC. Its protein product is CASSTTGDWET. The whole CDR3 sequence reads CASSTTGDWETQYF. The rearrangement uses TRBV19 and TRBJ2-5; a possible D gene is TRBD1 (5 bases). Read sequence stops 3 residues before the CDR3 end, and the germline J gene provides the missing end. V lost 4 bases and J 5 bases, leaving 14 bases between the germline ends. There are 14 residues in the CDR3. Germline assignment: CDR1 LNHDA and CDR2 SQIVND (reference sequence).

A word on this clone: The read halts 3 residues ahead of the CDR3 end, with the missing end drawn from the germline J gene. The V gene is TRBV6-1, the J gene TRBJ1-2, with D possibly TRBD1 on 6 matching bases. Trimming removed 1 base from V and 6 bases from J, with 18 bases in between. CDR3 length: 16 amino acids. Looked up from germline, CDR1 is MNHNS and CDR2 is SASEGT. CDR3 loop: CASSEEYLGDIHGYTF. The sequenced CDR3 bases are TGTGCCAGCAGTGAAGAGTATCTGGGGGACATTCATGGC.

CDR3 residues: CASTEPPLAGGAKNIQYF. CDR3 bases read: TGTGCCAGCACCGAACCCCCTCTAGCGGGGGGAGCCAAAAACATT. The chain carries TRBV2 and TRBJ2-4; 11 bases map to TRBD2. With the read ending 3 residues before the CDR3 end, the germline J gene is used to fill in that end. With V trimmed by 7 bases and J by 0 bases, 11 bases remained unmatched. The germline gives CDR1 SNHLY, CDR2 FYNNEI. The CDR3 runs 18 residues. Supplemented by reference TRBV2 and TRBJ2-4, the full variable domain reads EPEVTQTPSHQVTQMGQEVILRCVPISNHLYFYWYRQILGQKVEFLVSFYNNEISEKSEIFDDQFSVERPDGSNFTLKIRSTKLEDSAMYFCASTEPPLAGGAKNIQYFGAGTRLSVL.